The TCR beta chain under discussion was sequenced for a study of cytomegalovirus exposure and HLA in healthy donors. The study, taken as a whole, reports: Most TCR sequences were seen very rarely across donors, but some public TCRs occurred in many. That first-cohort TCR clusters tended to co-occur in the 95 to 150 validation repertoires was found in a later analysis.

Separate from the roughly 700-subject first cohort was the 120-subject validation cohort, to which the donors belonged. The data were produced by immunoSEQ multiplex PCR, yet TCRdb's version contains in-frame clones alone and is incomplete. The sample includes some 200,000 clones, 85% to 95% of them seen just once. CDR1 is MGHRA and CDR2 is YSYEKL in the germline V gene. Trimming cost V 0 bases and J 5 bases, with 10 bases left between them. The CDR3 contains 14 residues. A word on this clone: Its antigen is still unknown.

The TCR comes from a woman aged 18-29 years in good health and CMV-seronegative. This chain connects TRBV4-1 to TRBJ1-1, with D possibly matching TRBD1 (5 bases). Sequenced input: PBMCs. The CDR3 loop is CASSQDRAKTEAFF. Here the CDR3 DNA reads TGCGCCAGCAGCCAAGACAGGGCTAAGACTGAAGCTTTCTTT.